This T cell receptor beta chain derives from a study of shared clonotypes between healthy human individuals. For the study at large: There were three CD4 naive, three CD4 memory, two CD8 naive and one CD8 memory plates per donor.

Note on this clone: Its antigen is not identified.

The DNA input per sorted-subset replicate PCR was 200 ng, corresponding to tens of thousands of T cell genomes. TCRdb's table, derived via immunoSEQ multiplex PCR, lists solely in-frame clones and lacks some. This table has a few million clones, 93% appearing once. The CDR3 runs 16 residues. J gave up 8 bases and V 5 bases, and 10 bases lay outside the gene matches. From germline, CDR1 is SGHTA and CDR2 FQGTGA. Findings and caveats of the study: Clonotypes which were not shared had lower generation probabilities than clonotypes that all four donors shared. Estimated clonotype richness was generally higher in naive than memory subsets.

Sequenced: naive CD4+ T cells from PBMCs. Sample subset: CD45RA+ positively selected. This receptor was identified in a man in his late teens or twenties in good health. Some clones in this sample may be carry-over from other donors' samples. The rearrangement joins TRBV7-3 to TRBJ2-3; TRBD2 aligns across 13 bases. CDR3 region: CASSSAGTSGKGTQYF. Written as DNA, the CDR3 is TGTGCCAGCAGCAGCGCCGGGACTAGCGGGAAGGGTACGCAGTATTTT.